These 24 T cell receptor beta chains were all obtained from the same sample, sequenced in a study of cytomegalovirus exposure and HLA in healthy donors. Primers for the PCR totalled 60 Vbeta and 13 Jbeta. The method was immunoSEQ multiplex PCR; TCRdb's version includes in-frame clones alone and lacks a portion of them. The sample holds over 90,000 clones. The sequenced sample was PBMCs. The receptors here all came from a man in his forties in good health and CMV-seronegative.

V usage is TRBV10-3 and J usage is TRBJ2-2; a weak D match, TRBD1 (6 bases). The CDR3 length is 12 residues. From germline, CDR1 is ENHRY and CDR2 SYGVKD. V lost 10 bases and J 5 bases, leaving 11 bases between the germline ends. CDR3 protein: CATRTVTGELFF. The CDR3 region has the DNA TGTGCCACCAGGACAGTAACCGGGGAGCTGTTTTTT.

The CDR3 DNA is TGCAGCGTTGAAAAGGGGGAGCAGTACTTC. As protein: CSVEKGEQYF. V usage is TRBV29-1 and J usage is TRBJ2-5; D might be TRBD1 (6 bases). V dropped 2 bases and J dropped 11 bases, with 9 bases sitting between them. The germline V gene has CDR1 SQVTM and CDR2 ANQGSEA. The CDR3 runs 10 residues.

The J gene is TRBJ2-7, the V gene TRBV6-1; maybe TRBD2 (5 bases). With 4 bases removed from V and 6 bases from J, the gap between germline ends came to 13 bases. From germline, CDR1 is MNHNS and CDR2 SASEGT. CDR3 length equals 13 residues. The chain's CDR3 is CASSAAAEGEQYF. The CDR3 region has the DNA TGTGCCAGCAGTGCCGCGGCCGAGGGCGAGCAGTACTTC.

This chain connects TRBV11-2 to TRBJ1-2; 7 nucleotides align to TRBD1. V trimming: 1 base; J trimming: 5 bases; junction bases outside the gene matches: 7. Germline V gene lookup returns CDR1 SGHAT and CDR2 FQNNGV. The length of the CDR3 is 15 residues. The CDR3 reads CASSLVQGGGYGYTF. The CDR3 DNA follows: TGTGCCAGCAGCTTAGTTCAGGGGGGAGGATATGGCTACACCTTC.

As DNA, the CDR3 is TGTGCCAGCAGCACCTCCCGGGCCAGCGGAGGCACAGATACGCAGTATTTT. Translation: CASSTSRASGGTDTQYF. The rearrangement uses TRBV11-2 and TRBJ2-3; D is perhaps TRBD2 (5 bases). Germline V CDR1 and CDR2: SGHAT, FQNNGV. V gave up 5 bases and J gave up 1 base, with 19 bases separating them. The CDR3 extends over 17 amino acids.

The chain is built from TRBV6-6 and TRBJ2-1; the match to TRBD1 covers 9 bases. This CDR3 region has 14 residues. J was trimmed by 8 bases and V by 4 bases; bases with no gene match: 6. CDR1 is MNHNY and CDR2 is SVGAGI in the germline V gene (reference sequence). As DNA, the CDR3 is TGTGCCAGCAGTTCCACAGGGGGCTGGGATGAGCAGTTCTTC. It is translated as CASSSTGGWDEQFF.

This chain joins TRBV7-2 and TRBJ2-7, with TRBD2 matching over 9 bases. This CDR3 has 14 residues. Germline V gene lookup returns CDR1 SGHTA and CDR2 FQGNSA. V lost 5 bases, J lost 1 base, and 3 bases stayed unmatched. CDR3: CASSRAGGSYEQYF. CDR3 bases: TGTGCCAGCAGCCGGGCGGGAGGGTCCTACGAGCAGTACTTC.

This chain uses TRBV10-3 with TRBJ1-1, with unresolved D. Trimming stripped 0 bases from V and 0 bases from J, with 11 bases between. CDR1 ENHRY and CDR2 SYGVKD come from the germline V gene. The CDR3 totals 16 residues. CDR3 in amino acids: CAISESNPSLNTEAFF. The CDR3 nucleotides are TGTGCCATCAGTGAGTCGAACCCAAGCTTGAACACTGAAGCTTTCTTT.

Comments on this clone: Within the sample, other DNA sequences also encode this same CDR3. The chain employs TRBV7-2 and TRBJ2-1; 10 nucleotides align to TRBD2. Germline assignment: CDR1 SGHTA and CDR2 FQGNSA. The CDR3 is 11 amino acids. DNA of the CDR3: TGTGCGAGCGGGAGGGACAATGAGCAGTTCTTC. Translating gives CASGRDNEQFF.

The chain links TRBV30 to TRBJ2-1; TRBD2 aligns across 8 bases. This CDR3 is built from 14 residues. CDR1 is GTSNPN and CDR2 is SVGIG in the germline V gene (reference sequence). With 7 bases clipped from V and 8 bases from J, the junction kept 13 bases outside the gene matches. In DNA, the CDR3 is TGTGCCTCCACGGGGCTAGCGGGTCCCGATGAGCAGTTCTTC. Its translation is CASTGLAGPDEQFF.

This chain uses TRBV2 with TRBJ1-1, with TRBD1 matching 12 bases. Germline V gives CDR1 SNHLY, CDR2 FYNNEI. The V segment lost 7 bases and the J segment 5 bases; nucleotides outside the gene matches: 5. There are 14 residues in the CDR3. The CDR3 here is CASIGTGGVTEAFF. As DNA, the CDR3 is TGTGCCAGCATCGGGACAGGGGGCGTAACTGAAGCTTTCTTT.

The J gene is TRBJ2-5, the V gene TRBV6-1, with 7 bases that match TRBD1. The J call may be wrong; the DNA end is better matched by TRBJ2-7. This CDR3 is 12 amino acids long. Germline CDR1 reads MNHNS; CDR2 reads SASEGT. The CDR3 is CAIRTGAYEQYF. The CDR3 region has the DNA TGTGCCATCAGGACAGGAGCCTACGAGCAGTACTTC.

V is TRBV7-9 and J is TRBJ2-1, with 14 bases lining up with TRBD2. Germline V gene sequence: CDR1 SEHNR, CDR2 FQNEAQ (reference sequence). CDR3 length: 17 residues. After removal of 2 bases from V and 8 bases from J, the junction contained 8 bases not matched to a gene. The CDR3 DNA follows: TGTGCCAGCAGCTTAAGGAGACTAGCGGGAGGGAGAGATGAGCAGTTCTTC. Translating gives CASSLRRLAGGRDEQFF.

J is TRBJ2-3 and V is TRBV6-1; 9 bases are a match to TRBD1. CDR3 length: 14 residues. V was clipped by 1 base and J by 4 bases; unmatched bases: 0. Per germline, CDR1 MNHNS and CDR2 SASEGT. CDR3 sequence (DNA): TGTGCCAGCAGTGAAGACAGGGGGCCAGATACGCAGTATTTT. Translated: CASSEDRGPDTQYF.

The chain carries TRBV9 and TRBJ2-2; 8 bases are shared with TRBD1. Germline CDR1 is SGDLS and CDR2 is YYNGEE. V shed 3 bases and J 1 base; nucleotides not matched to a gene: 2. The CDR3 runs to 15 residues. CDR3 sequence (DNA): TGTGCCAGCAGCGCGGGACAGGTGAACACCGGGGAGCTGTTTTTT. It encodes CASSAGQVNTGELFF.

This clone is called medium-sized based on its frequency. The chain links TRBV29-1 to TRBJ1-1; 8 bases are a match to TRBD1. The CDR3 runs 16 residues. Per germline, CDR1 SQVTM and CDR2 ANQGSEA. V lost 5 bases, J lost 5 bases, and 16 bases stayed unmatched. The CDR3 region is CSVLEGGQGFWTEAFF. As DNA, the CDR3 is TGCAGCGTTCTGGAAGGAGGACAGGGTTTCTGGACTGAAGCTTTCTTT.

The gene calls are TRBV11-2 and TRBJ1-1; the match to TRBD1 covers 7 bases. The CDR3 is 14 residues long. Germline assignment: CDR1 SGHAT and CDR2 FQNNGV. V lost 0 bases, J lost 5 bases, and 3 bases stayed unmatched. The CDR3 nucleotides read TGTGCCAGCAGCTTAGATCTCAGGGGGACTGAAGCTTTCTTT. It codes for CASSLDLRGTEAFF.

The rearrangement joins TRBV5-1 to TRBJ2-3; 8 bases line up with TRBD1. There are 15 residues in the CDR3. CDR1 SGHRS and CDR2 YFSETQ come from the germline V gene. Trimming took 2 bases from V and 4 from J; bases not matched to a gene: 6. CDR3 coding DNA: TGCGCCAGCAGCTTACCCCAGGGGGCTGCAGATACGCAGTATTTT. This encodes CASSLPQGAADTQYF.

This chain joins TRBV7-2 and TRBJ1-1; 8 bases align to TRBD1. CDR1 SGHTA and CDR2 FQGNSA come from the germline V gene. V was clipped by 6 bases and J by 0 bases; unmatched bases: 12. This CDR3 is built from 17 residues. This CDR3 is CASRKAGQEFMNTEAFF. The CDR3 nucleotides read TGTGCCAGCAGAAAAGCGGGACAGGAGTTCATGAACACTGAAGCTTTCTTT.

The chain joins TRBV28 to TRBJ2-7; tentative D call: TRBD2 (6 bases). Germline assignment: CDR1 MDHEN and CDR2 SYDVKM. Trimming cost V 4 bases and J 5 bases, with 12 bases left between them. The CDR3 spans 13 residues. The DNA for the CDR3 is TGTGCCAGCAGTTCCCCAGGGAGGAACGAGCAGTACTTC. This encodes CASSSPGRNEQYF. Full variable domain (outside the CDR3, taken from reference TRBV28 and TRBJ2-7): DVKVTQSSRYLVKRTGEKVFLECVQDMDHENMFWYRQDPGLGLRLIYFSYDVKMKEKGDIPEGYSVSREKKERFSLILESASTNQTSMYLCASSSPGRNEQYFGPGTRLTVT.

The genes are TRBV10-3 and TRBJ2-2; 7 nucleotides line up with TRBD1. J gave up 5 bases and V 6 bases, and 6 bases lay outside the gene matches. The germline V gene encodes CDR1 ENHRY and CDR2 SYGVKD. The CDR3 has 14 amino acids. Here the CDR3 DNA reads TGTGCCATCAGCCCGGGACAGCAAACCGGGGAGCTGTTTTTT. Protein sequence: CAISPGQQTGELFF.

This sequence joins TRBV6-5 and TRBJ2-7, with 7 nucleotides matching TRBD1. The germline gives CDR1 MNHEY, CDR2 SVGAGI. J was trimmed by 4 bases and V by 0 bases; bases with no gene match: 6. CDR3 length equals 15 residues. This chain's CDR3 is CASSYSRGLGYEQYF. CDR3 sequence (DNA): TGTGCCAGCAGTTACTCGAGGGGGCTGGGATACGAGCAGTACTTC.

The chain has TRBV5-5 and TRBJ2-1; D call uncertain. Looked up from germline, CDR1 is SGHKS and CDR2 is YYEKEE (reference sequence). This CDR3 has 17 residues. Between the trimmed V and J ends, which lost 3 bases and 0 bases, there was a span of 16 bases. The CDR3 region has the DNA TGTGCCAGCAGCTCCCGCTTACCAGGTAGCTCCTACAATGAGCAGTTCTTC. Its translation: CASSSRLPGSSYNEQFF. The full variable domain, rest sourced from reference TRBV5-5 and TRBJ2-1, is DAGVTQSPTHLIKTRGQQVTLRCSPISGHKSVSWYQQVLGQGPQFIFQYYEKEERGRGNFPDRFSARQFPNYSSELNVNALLLGDSALYLCASSSRLPGSSYNEQFFGPGTRLTVL.

The CDR3 loop is CASPRTGVRNQPQHF. DNA for the CDR3: TGCGCCAGCCCCAGGACAGGGGTCCGCAATCAGCCCCAGCATTTT. The chain couples TRBV5-1 to TRBJ1-5; TRBD1 matches at 9 bases. In germline, CDR1 is SGHRS, CDR2 YFSETQ. The CDR3 runs to 15 residues. The V gene end was trimmed by 7 bases and the J gene end by 2 bases; junction bases not matched to a gene: 7.